This T cell receptor (beta chain) was sequenced in a study of long-term antiretroviral therapy in people with HIV. As for the study in general: The oldest samples precede the 2015 immediate-ART recommendation by about a decade.

They ran version v3.0 of the immunoSEQ assay at survey level. TCRdb's copy holds only in-frame clones and misses some; the assay was immunoSEQ multiplex PCR. The profile shows about 21,000 clones, around four fifths of them singletons. V dropped 5 bases and J dropped 0 bases, with 10 bases sitting between them. Germline CDR1 SGHTA, CDR2 FQGTGA. This CDR3 spans 15 amino acids. The TCR comes from a man between 18 and 35 years old with HIV. Sample: unsorted PBMCs, taken about 4 years after starting antiretroviral therapy. The chain uses TRBV7-3 and TRBJ2-2; D is unclear. CDR3 protein: CASSPASANTGELFF. The CDR3 DNA reads TGTGCCAGCAGCCCAGCGAGTGCGAACACCGGGGAGCTGTTTTTT.